The rows below give T cell receptor beta chains drawn from one sample of a study of graft-versus-host responses after intestinal transplantation. What these receptors recognize is not known. Produced via immunoSEQ multiplex PCR; TCRdb's table is partial and in-frame only. The table has about 88,000 clones, 75% to 90% seen once. Material: unstimulated CD4+ T cells sorted from spleen or lymph node cells, obtained before intestinal transplant. The receptors were sampled from a human donor who received an intestinal transplant. CDR3s include the opening cysteine and the closing phenylalanine or tryptophan. D genes are given only for firm matches. Clone sizes are given selectively: once, few, many, or a class where the clone is expanded.

V: TRBV27
J: TRBJ2-7
size: .
D: TRBD1
DNA: TGTGCCAGCAGATTAAGGACAGGCCCTATGGCCGAGCAGTACTTC
CDR3: CASRLRTGPMAEQYF

V: TRBV5-1
J: TRBJ1-4
size: .
D: .
DNA: TGCGCCAGCAGCTTGGGAGGGAGGGGTGAAAAACTGTTTTTT
CDR3: CASSLGGRGEKLFF

V: TRBV2
J: TRBJ2-7
size: few
D: .
DNA: TGTGCCAGCACCGGAGACAGTAACGAGCAGTACTTC
CDR3: CASTGDSNEQYF

V: TRBV27
J: TRBJ2-5
size: .
D: .
DNA: TGTGCCCGGAGGGGCGGGCGGGGCCAAGAGACCCAGTACTTC
CDR3: CARRGGRGQETQYF

V: TRBV19
J: TRBJ2-2
size: .
D: .
DNA: TGTGCCAGCCTAGGACAGTCGAACACCGGGGAGCTGTTTTTT
CDR3: CASLGQSNTGELFF

V: TRBV7-3
J: TRBJ1-6
size: .
D: TRBD1
DNA: TGTGCCAGCAGCCAGGGTGGGACAGATAATTCACCCCTCCACTTT
CDR3: CASSQGGTDNSPLHF

V: TRBV6-1
J: TRBJ1-6
size: .
D: .
DNA: TGTGCCAGCGGTGAACCCTCCCGCTCCTATAATTCACCCCTCCACTTT
CDR3: CASGEPSRSYNSPLHF

V: TRBV19
J: TRBJ1-5
size: .
D: .
DNA: TGTGCCACCACACAGGGATCCAATCAGCCCCAGCATTTT
CDR3: CATTQGSNQPQHF

V: TRBV21-1
J: TRBJ2-7
size: .
D: .
DNA: TGTGCCAGCAGCAAAGGTCCGCGAGATCCCTCCTACGAGCAGTACTTC
CDR3: CASSKGPRDPSYEQYF

V: TRBV6-1
J: TRBJ2-7
size: .
D: TRBD1
DNA: TGTGCCAGCAGTGGATCCGGGACAGTCTACTTC
CDR3: CASSGSGTVYF

V: TRBV5-1
J: TRBJ2-1
size: .
D: TRBD2
DNA: TGCGCCAGCAGGGGGGGAATAGCGGGGGATAATGAGCAGTTCTTC
CDR3: CASRGGIAGDNEQFF

V: TRBV18
J: TRBJ1-1
size: .
D: .
DNA: TGTGCCAGCTCACCCGGTTTTGGTAAAGCTGAAGCTTTCTTT
CDR3: CASSPGFGKAEAFF

V: TRBV11-3
J: TRBJ1-6
size: .
D: .
DNA: TGTGCCAGCAGCGCGGACAGTTATAATTCACCCCTCCACTTT
CDR3: CASSADSYNSPLHF

V: TRBV5-4
J: TRBJ1-1
size: .
D: TRBD1
DNA: TGTGCCAGCAGCCACAGGGGAACTGAAGCTTTCTTT
CDR3: CASSHRGTEAFF

V: TRBV9
J: TRBJ2-5
size: .
D: .
DNA: TGTGCCAGCAGCGTAGATGGCAGGCAAGAGACCCAGTACTTC
CDR3: CASSVDGRQETQYF

V: TRBV13
J: TRBJ2-1
size: .
D: TRBD2
DNA: TGTGCCAGCAGCTCCCCCCCCCGTAGCGGGGCCTTTCCCTACAATGAGCAGTTCTTC
CDR3: CASSSPPRSGAFPYNEQFF

V: TRBV2
J: TRBJ2-3
size: .
D: .
DNA: TGTGCCAGCAGTGCTGGTCCCGGTACGCAGTATTTT
CDR3: CASSAGPGTQYF

V: TRBV6-6
J: TRBJ2-7
size: .
D: .
DNA: TGTGCCAGCACCACAAGGTGGGGCGGGGCAACCTACGAGCAGTACTTC
CDR3: CASTTRWGGATYEQYF

V: TRBV7-9
J: TRBJ1-2
size: .
D: TRBD1
DNA: TGTGCCAGCAAGACACCGGGACAGGGACCAACAAACTATGGCTACACCTTC
CDR3: CASKTPGQGPTNYGYTF

V: TRBV18
J: TRBJ2-5
size: .
D: .
DNA: TGTGCCAGCTCACCCAAGGAGGGGACCCAGTACTTC
CDR3: CASSPKEGTQYF

V: TRBV28
J: TRBJ1-2
size: .
D: TRBD1
DNA: TGTGCCAGCAGTGATAACCAACAGGGGGCTGGGGGCTACACCTTC
CDR3: CASSDNQQGAGGYTF

V: TRBV7-8
J: TRBJ1-1
size: .
D: .
DNA: TGTGCCAGCCACCAAATACGGGGAATGAACACTGAAGCTTTCTTT
CDR3: CASHQIRGMNTEAFF

V: TRBV5-6
J: TRBJ2-5
size: once
D: .
DNA: TGTGCCAGCAGCTTGCCACCGGGGACCCAGTACTTC
CDR3: CASSLPPGTQYF

V: TRBV7-2
J: TRBJ2-5
size: .
D: .
DNA: TGTGCCAGCAGCCGAGAGCGGCTACAAGAGACCCAGTACTTC
CDR3: CASSRERLQETQYF

V: TRBV6-5
J: TRBJ2-1
size: .
D: TRBD1
DNA: TGTGCCAGCAGTTACTCGAGGGACAGCTACAATGAGCAGTTCTTC
CDR3: CASSYSRDSYNEQFF

V: TRBV5-1
J: TRBJ2-2
size: .
D: TRBD1
DNA: TGCGCCAGCAGCTTGGAACAGGGGTTCGCCGGGGAGCTGTTTTTT
CDR3: CASSLEQGFAGELFF

V: TRBV12-5
J: TRBJ2-3
size: .
D: .
DNA: TGTGCTAGTGGCCCACCCACAGGGCCAGATACGCAGTATTTT
CDR3: CASGPPTGPDTQYF

V: TRBV5-1
J: TRBJ2-7
size: once
D: TRBD1
DNA: TGCGCCAGCAGCTTGCCCGCCTCCCAGCTACAGGGGGGAGGAACCTACGAGCAGTACTTC
CDR3: CASSLPASQLQGGGTYEQYF

V: TRBV2
J: TRBJ2-7
size: .
D: TRBD2
DNA: TGTGCCAGCACGGTCCAGCGGGGGGCTTCCTACGAGCAGTACTTC
CDR3: CASTVQRGASYEQYF

V: TRBV10-2
J: TRBJ1-2
size: .
D: .
DNA: TGCGCCAGCAGTCGTGCGGGGAATGATGGCTACACCTTC
CDR3: CASSRAGNDGYTF

V: TRBV6-1
J: TRBJ1-2
size: .
D: .
DNA: TGTGCCAGCAGTGAGGGGGAGGGTGATGGCTATGGCTACACCTTC
CDR3: CASSEGEGDGYGYTF

V: TRBV2
J: TRBJ1-1
size: once
D: TRBD1
DNA: TGTGCCAGCAGTGATCAGGGGGCCCGCAGGGCTGAAGCTTTCTTT
CDR3: CASSDQGARRAEAFF

V: TRBV5-1
J: TRBJ2-3
size: .
D: TRBD2
DNA: TGCGCCAGCAGAGGACTAGATGCAGATACGCAGTATTTT
CDR3: CASRGLDADTQYF

V: TRBV27
J: TRBJ2-1
size: once
D: TRBD2
DNA: TGTGCCAGCACACCAAGGGGAGCGGGGGGTCGGAATGAGCAGTTCTTC
CDR3: CASTPRGAGGRNEQFF

V: TRBV2
J: TRBJ2-1
size: .
D: .
DNA: TGTGCCAGCGGCACGAGGGTCAATGAGCAGTTCTTC
CDR3: CASGTRVNEQFF

V: TRBV12-5
J: TRBJ2-2
size: .
D: .
DNA: TGTGCTAGTGGTTTGTTGCCCGTCGGCACCGGGGAGCTGTTTTTT
CDR3: CASGLLPVGTGELFF

V: TRBV10-1
J: TRBJ2-5
size: .
D: .
DNA: TGCGCCAGCAGTGATACAAGGGGTGTGGAGACCCAGTACTTC
CDR3: CASSDTRGVETQYF

V: TRBV7-6
J: TRBJ2-1
size: .
D: .
DNA: TGTGCCAGCAGCTTAGGGAGCCCCTACAATGAGCAGTTCTTC
CDR3: CASSLGSPYNEQFF

V: TRBV5-1
J: TRBJ1-6
size: .
D: TRBD1
DNA: TGCGCCAGCAGCGTGACAGGGTTAGGTTCACCCCTCCACTTT
CDR3: CASSVTGLGSPLHF

V: TRBV6-6
J: TRBJ2-7
size: once
D: TRBD1
DNA: TGTGCCAGCAACCAACAGGGGGCGGGAGAGCAGTACTTC
CDR3: CASNQQGAGEQYF

V: TRBV7-8
J: TRBJ2-3
size: .
D: TRBD2
DNA: TGTGCCAGCAGCCCGACTAGCGGGGCTAGCACAGATACGCAGTATTTT
CDR3: CASSPTSGASTDTQYF

V: TRBV6-1
J: TRBJ2-7
size: .
D: TRBD2
DNA: TGTGCCAGCACCAACTCCGCGGGGGTCCGGGAGCAGTACTTC
CDR3: CASTNSAGVREQYF

V: TRBV7-9
J: TRBJ2-1
size: .
D: TRBD2
DNA: TGTGCCAGCAGCGGGGGACTAGCGGGGCCTCGGGATGAGCAGTTCTTC
CDR3: CASSGGLAGPRDEQFF

V: TRBV20-1
J: TRBJ1-1
size: .
D: .
DNA: TGCAGTGCTAGGGGCAATGAAGCTTTCTTT
CDR3: CSARGNEAFF

V: TRBV4-1
J: TRBJ2-6
size: few
D: TRBD2
DNA: TGCGCCAGCAGCCAAGAATTAGCGGGGGGCTCTGGGGCCAACGTCCTGACTTTC
CDR3: CASSQELAGGSGANVLTF

V: TRBV10-3
J: TRBJ2-5
size: .
D: TRBD2
DNA: TGTGCCATCAGCTTAGCGGGGGGCTCTCAAGAGACCCAGTACTTC
CDR3: CAISLAGGSQETQYF

V: TRBV6-5
J: TRBJ2-7
size: once
D: .
DNA: TGTGCCAGCAGTTACGGCAGGGGTTCATACGAGCAGTACTTC
CDR3: CASSYGRGSYEQYF

V: TRBV19
J: TRBJ2-3
size: once
D: TRBD2
DNA: TGTGCCAGTAGTTTGGGGGGGAGGGCAGATACGCAGTATTTT
CDR3: CASSLGGRADTQYF

V: TRBV18
J: TRBJ2-7
size: .
D: .
DNA: TGTGCCAGCTCACCCCGCAAGGGGAAGGAGCAGTACTTC
CDR3: CASSPRKGKEQYF

V: TRBV10-3
J: TRBJ1-5
size: .
D: TRBD1
DNA: TGTGCCATCAGTGCGGGGACAGTATATAGCAATCAGCCCCAGCATTTT
CDR3: CAISAGTVYSNQPQHF